A selection of T cell receptor beta chains follows, all from one sample in a study of shared clonotypes between healthy human individuals. The assay was immunoSEQ multiplex PCR, and TCRdb's table has in-frame clones only and misses some. Of about 2 million clones listed, around 96% were seen once; the top ten hold more than 0.95%. Sample: naive CD8+ T cells sorted from blood. These receptors originate from a man aged 18 to 29 in good health. The CDR3 runs from the conserved cysteine through the conserved F or W. Each record gives: CDR3 DNA, CDR3 protein, clone size, V gene, J gene, D gene. A D gene is named only where the DNA matches it firmly. Part of the rows lack a size; the others show once, few, many or a class for expanded clones.

TGCGCCAGTCGGGACACGGACTACGAGCAGTACTTC	CASRDTDYEQYF	NA	TRBV5-1	TRBJ2-7	NA
TGTGCCAGCAGCTTACTTTGGGGGGCGGAAAACACCGGGGAGCTGTTTTTT	CASSLLWGAENTGELFF	NA	TRBV7-8	TRBJ2-2	NA
TGTGCCAGCAGCCAAGGAATCAAGCAGTACTTC	CASSQGIKQYF	NA	TRBV14	TRBJ2-7	NA
TGTGCCAGCAGTGAGTCGGATTCCTATAATTCACCCCTCCACTTT	CASSESDSYNSPLHF	NA	TRBV6-1	TRBJ1-6	NA
TGTGCCAGCAGCTTATCCAAGCCCGGGTGGCCATCTAATGAAAAACTGTTTTTT	CASSLSKPGWPSNEKLFF	NA	TRBV7-2	TRBJ1-4	NA
TGTGCCAGTAGTTCCATAACAGAAGACAGGGGTCTGACTGAAGCTTTCTTT	CASSSITEDRGLTEAFF	NA	TRBV19	TRBJ1-1	TRBD1
TGTGCCAGCAGCTCGGGATCGGGAGAGCAGTACTTC	CASSSGSGEQYF	NA	TRBV5-4	TRBJ2-7	NA
TGTGCCAGCTCACCGGCGACAGGGTTTGACTATGGCTACACCTTC	CASSPATGFDYGYTF	once	TRBV18	TRBJ1-2	TRBD1
TGCGCCAGCAGGGGTATCGGGACAGGGGCGTCCGAGCAGTACTTC	CASRGIGTGASEQYF	once	TRBV5-1	TRBJ2-7	TRBD1
TGTGCCAGCAGCTCGCCCGGACAGGGGGCCTACGAGCAGTACTTC	CASSSPGQGAYEQYF	once	TRBV7-9	TRBJ2-7	TRBD1
TGCGCCAGCAGCTGGGACTTAGTCACCGGGGAGCTGTTTTTT	CASSWDLVTGELFF	NA	TRBV5-1	TRBJ2-2	NA
TGTGCCAGCAGCGGACTAAACAACAATGAGCAGTTCTTC	CASSGLNNNEQFF	NA	TRBV11-2	TRBJ2-1	NA
TGTGCCATCAGTGAGCGACTAGCGGGAGGATCCTACAATGAGCAGTTCTTC	CAISERLAGGSYNEQFF	NA	TRBV10-3	TRBJ2-1	TRBD2
TGTGCCAGTCGATCAGGGGAAGCTGAAGCTTTCTTT	CASRSGEAEAFF	NA	TRBV19	TRBJ1-1	NA
TGCGCCAGCAGCCAAGTTGGGACAGGCTTAACTAACTATGGCTACACCTTC	CASSQVGTGLTNYGYTF	NA	TRBV4-1	TRBJ1-2	TRBD1
TGTGCCAGCAGCTTGCAGGGGGCGCACGAGCAGTACTTC	CASSLQGAHEQYF	NA	TRBV5-8	TRBJ2-7	TRBD1
TGCGCCAGCAGCCAAACACAGGGGAATGAGCAGTTCTTC	CASSQTQGNEQFF	NA	TRBV4-3	TRBJ2-1	TRBD1
TGTGCCAGCAGAGGGTGGGCTATATATGGCTACACCTTC	CASRGWAIYGYTF	few	TRBV28	TRBJ1-2	NA
TGTGCCAGCAGTTTCAGCAGGTACTATGGCTACACCTTC	CASSFSRYYGYTF	NA	TRBV27	TRBJ1-2	NA
TGCGCCAGCAGCCTGGAGGGGGGGGAGCTGTTTTTT	CASSLEGGELFF	NA	TRBV4-1	TRBJ2-2	NA
TGTGCCAGCAGCTTAGTAGCAGGGATCTACAATGAGCAGTTCTTC	CASSLVAGIYNEQFF	NA	TRBV11-2	TRBJ2-1	NA
TGCGCCAGCACTCTAAGACAGGGGGCATACGAGCAGTACTTC	CASTLRQGAYEQYF	NA	TRBV10-2	TRBJ2-7	TRBD1
TGTGCCAGCAGTGAAGGTTCGGAGACCCAGTACTTC	CASSEGSETQYF	NA	TRBV2	TRBJ2-5	NA
TGTGCCAGCAGCCCGACAAAACTGGTTAGCTCCTACGAGCAGTACTTC	CASSPTKLVSSYEQYF	NA	TRBV4-2	TRBJ2-7	NA
TGTGCCAGTTCGTGGTGGGAGACCGGGGAGCTGTTTTTT	CASSWWETGELFF	NA	TRBV6-5	TRBJ2-2	NA
TGTGCCAGCAGTGAAGCGCTCTGGCTAGCGGGGCCCAGGCGGCGGTACAATGAGCAGTTCTTC	CASSEALWLAGPRRRYNEQFF	NA	TRBV6-1	TRBJ2-1	TRBD2
TGTGCCTGGAAGAGAATCGCGAGCTCCTACGAGCAGTACTTC	CAWKRIASSYEQYF	NA	TRBV30	TRBJ2-7	NA
TGTGCCAGCAGCAAACTAAACAGGGTTGGCACTGAAGCTTTCTTT	CASSKLNRVGTEAFF	NA	TRBV21-1	TRBJ1-1	NA
TGTGCCAGCAGCCTAGTACAGGGCGCGGTCACTGAAGCTTTCTTT	CASSLVQGAVTEAFF	NA	TRBV7-9	TRBJ1-1	NA
TGTGCCAGCAGTTCAGTGGGAGAGGAGGGCACAGATACGCAGTATTTT	CASSSVGEEGTDTQYF	NA	TRBV28	TRBJ2-3	NA
TGCGCCAGCAGCCAAGGGGGGACAGGGAATTATGATCAGCCCCAGCATTTT	CASSQGGTGNYDQPQHF	NA	TRBV4-1	TRBJ1-5	TRBD1
TGTGCCAGCAGTCCCCTCAAGGCTAGCGGGAGGGACGGCGAGCAGTACTTC	CASSPLKASGRDGEQYF	NA	TRBV28	TRBJ2-7	TRBD2
TGTGCCAGCAGCTTGGACAGGAATCCTGGGGCCAACGTCCTGACTTTC	CASSLDRNPGANVLTF	NA	TRBV5-4	TRBJ2-6	NA
TGTGCCAGTAGCCTAGGATTAAGGACCAATCAGCCCCAGCATTTT	CASSLGLRTNQPQHF	NA	TRBV19	TRBJ1-5	NA
TGTGCCAGCAGCTCCGGGACAGGGGCGGGGGAGCAGTACTTC	CASSSGTGAGEQYF	NA	TRBV7-9	TRBJ2-7	TRBD1
TGCGCCAGCAGCTTGGCGCGGGAGGGTGGCTACACCTTC	CASSLAREGGYTF	once	TRBV5-1	TRBJ1-2	NA
TGTGCCAGCAGTGAACTTCTAGACGCAAGCTACACCTTC	CASSELLDASYTF	NA	TRBV2	TRBJ1-2	NA
TGTGCCAGCAGTGAAGGGGCGGTCCCCGAGACCCAGTACTTC	CASSEGAVPETQYF	once	TRBV6-1	TRBJ2-5	NA
TGCGCCAGCAGCTTAAGGCCGGAACTTAATGAAAAACTGTTTTTT	CASSLRPELNEKLFF	NA	TRBV4-1	TRBJ1-4	NA
TGTGCCAGCAGTTCCTTAGCGGGGGTTGAGACCCAGTACTTC	CASSSLAGVETQYF	NA	TRBV28	TRBJ2-5	TRBD2
TGTGCCAGCAGTGATGCAGGGATTGGCCAGCCCCAGCATTTT	CASSDAGIGQPQHF	NA	TRBV25-1	TRBJ1-5	NA
TGTGCCTGGAGTGGGCAGGCCCCAGCAACTAATGAAAAACTGTTTTTT	CAWSGQAPATNEKLFF	NA	TRBV30	TRBJ1-4	NA
TGTGCCAGCAGCTTAGAGGATGACAGGACTAACTATGGCTACACCTTC	CASSLEDDRTNYGYTF	NA	TRBV7-9	TRBJ1-2	NA
TGTGCCAGCAGTCCGGCCGGGGATGATAATTCACCCCTCCACTTT	CASSPAGDDNSPLHF	once	TRBV6-5	TRBJ1-6	NA
TGTGCCAGCAGTTTAAAGCGGGGTAGGCATGAGCAGTTCTTC	CASSLKRGRHEQFF	NA	TRBV27	TRBJ2-1	TRBD2
TGCGCCAGCAGCTTGGCGCTAGCGGGAGGTGCCGAGCAGTACTTC	CASSLALAGGAEQYF	NA	TRBV5-1	TRBJ2-7	TRBD2
TGTGCCAGTAGTATAGCGGCGGCGTATAGCAATCAGCCCCAGCATTTT	CASSIAAAYSNQPQHF	NA	TRBV19	TRBJ1-5	NA